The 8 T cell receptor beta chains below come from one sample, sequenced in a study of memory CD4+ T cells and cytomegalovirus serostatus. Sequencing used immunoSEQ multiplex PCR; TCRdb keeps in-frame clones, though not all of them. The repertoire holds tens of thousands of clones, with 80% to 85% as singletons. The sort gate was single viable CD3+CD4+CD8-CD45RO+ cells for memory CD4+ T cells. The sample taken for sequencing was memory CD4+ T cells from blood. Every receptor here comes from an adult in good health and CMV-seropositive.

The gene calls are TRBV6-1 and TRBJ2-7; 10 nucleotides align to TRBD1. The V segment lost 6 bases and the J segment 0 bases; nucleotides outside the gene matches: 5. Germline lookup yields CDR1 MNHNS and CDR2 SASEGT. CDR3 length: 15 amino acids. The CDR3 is CASRGQGSYSYEQYF. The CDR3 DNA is TGTGCCAGCAGGGGACAGGGGTCCTACTCCTACGAGCAGTACTTC.

The CDR3 reads CASGLVQGAQGGYTF. The DNA for the CDR3 is TGTGCTAGTGGTTTGGTACAGGGGGCCCAGGGTGGCTACACCTTC. V usage is TRBV12-5 and J usage is TRBJ1-2; 9 bases match TRBD1. The CDR3 runs 15 residues. Germline V gene data show CDR1 as LGHNT and CDR2 as FRNRAP. With V trimmed by 0 bases and J by 7 bases, 6 bases remained unmatched.

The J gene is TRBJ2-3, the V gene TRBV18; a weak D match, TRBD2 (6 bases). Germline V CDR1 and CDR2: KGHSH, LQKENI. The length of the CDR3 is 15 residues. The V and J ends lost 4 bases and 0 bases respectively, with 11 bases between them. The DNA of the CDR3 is TGTGCCAGCTCACGGGACTTCTCTAGCACAGATACGCAGTATTTT. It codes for CASSRDFSSTDTQYF.

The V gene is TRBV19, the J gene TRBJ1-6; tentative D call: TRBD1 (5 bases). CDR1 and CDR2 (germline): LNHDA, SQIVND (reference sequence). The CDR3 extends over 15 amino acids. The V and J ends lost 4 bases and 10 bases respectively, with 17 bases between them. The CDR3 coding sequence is TGTGCCAGTAGTACCCGTCGGCAGGGCATGTCACCCCTCCACTTT. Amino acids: CASSTRRQGMSPLHF.

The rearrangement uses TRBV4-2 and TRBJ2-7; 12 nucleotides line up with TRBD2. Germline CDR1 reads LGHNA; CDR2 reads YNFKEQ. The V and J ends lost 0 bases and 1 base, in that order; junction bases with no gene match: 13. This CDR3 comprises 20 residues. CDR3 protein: CASSQDMTASGGGTSYEQYF. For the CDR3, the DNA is TGTGCCAGCAGCCAAGATATGACGGCTAGCGGGGGGGGTACATCCTACGAGCAGTACTTC.

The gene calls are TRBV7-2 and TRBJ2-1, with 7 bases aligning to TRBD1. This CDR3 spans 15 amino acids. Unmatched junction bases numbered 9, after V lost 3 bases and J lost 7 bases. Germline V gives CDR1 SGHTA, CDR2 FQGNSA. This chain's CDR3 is CASSFLGTAINEQFF. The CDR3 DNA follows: TGTGCCAGCAGCTTTCTCGGGACAGCTATTAATGAGCAGTTCTTC.

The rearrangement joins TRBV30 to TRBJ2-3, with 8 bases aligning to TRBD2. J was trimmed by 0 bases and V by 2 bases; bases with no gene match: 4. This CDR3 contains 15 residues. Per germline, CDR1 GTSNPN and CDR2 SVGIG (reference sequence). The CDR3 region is CAWSFSGTSTDTQYF. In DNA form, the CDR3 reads TGTGCCTGGAGTTTTAGCGGGACTAGCACAGATACGCAGTATTTT.

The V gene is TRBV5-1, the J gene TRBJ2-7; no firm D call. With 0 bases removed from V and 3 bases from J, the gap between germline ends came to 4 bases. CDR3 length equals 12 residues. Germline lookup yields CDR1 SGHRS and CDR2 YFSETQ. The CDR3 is CASSLDVYEQYF. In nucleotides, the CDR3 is TGCGCCAGCAGCTTGGATGTCTACGAGCAGTACTTC.